This TCR beta chain was sequenced during a study of CD8+ T cells in alopecia areata. Investigators isolated RNA and reverse transcribed it into cDNA to act as the sequencing template. Sequencing used immunoSEQ multiplex PCR; TCRdb keeps in-frame clones, though not all of them. The repertoire holds 130,000 to 150,000 clones, with 65% to 90% as singletons. Study-level results: Among the top 100, expanded CD8+ clones were significantly decreased by tofacitinib, as was scalp clonality.

Germline values: CDR1 MGHRA, CDR2 YSYEKL. J was trimmed by 3 bases and V by 2 bases; bases with no gene match: 14. The CDR3 runs to 19 residues. As concerns this clone: Its antigen is undetermined.

The sample's treatment: oral pan-JAK inhibitor, 5-10 mg twice daily. The J gene is TRBJ2-3, the V gene TRBV4-1; TRBD2 agrees at 10 bases. This receptor was identified in a human donor with alopecia areata. The sample was CD8+ T cells sorted from blood, taken at week 4, from a patient treated with tofacitinib. In DNA form, the CDR3 reads TGCGCCAGCAGCCAACATAGCGGGGGGTACCCCCTTGGTACAGATACGCAGTATTTT. Its protein is CASSQHSGGYPLGTDTQYF.